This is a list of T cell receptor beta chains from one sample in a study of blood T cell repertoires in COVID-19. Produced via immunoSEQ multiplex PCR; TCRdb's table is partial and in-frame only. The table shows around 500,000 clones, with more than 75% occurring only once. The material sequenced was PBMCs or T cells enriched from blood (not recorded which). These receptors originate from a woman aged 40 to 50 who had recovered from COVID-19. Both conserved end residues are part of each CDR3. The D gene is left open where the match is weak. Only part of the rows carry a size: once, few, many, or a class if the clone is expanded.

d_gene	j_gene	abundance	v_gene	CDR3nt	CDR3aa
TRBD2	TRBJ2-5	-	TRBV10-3	TGTGCCCCTCAGGGAGCGCGGGAGGTCGAAGAGACCCAGTACTTC	CAPQGAREVEETQYF
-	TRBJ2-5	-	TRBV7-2	TGTGCCAGCAGCTTAGATATCAGGGGTCAGACCCAGTACTTC	CASSLDIRGQTQYF
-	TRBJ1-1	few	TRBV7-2	TGTGCCAGCAGTTCCTACAGGGCCACTGAAGCTTTCTTT	CASSSYRATEAFF
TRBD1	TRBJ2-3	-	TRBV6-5	TGTGCCAGCAGTTACTCGACAGGGTTTACAGATACGCAGTATTTT	CASSYSTGFTDTQYF
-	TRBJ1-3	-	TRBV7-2	TGTGCCAGCACGCTAGGGGTGTCCGGCTTTGGAAACACCATATATTTT	CASTLGVSGFGNTIYF
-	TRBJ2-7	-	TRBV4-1	TGCGCCAGCAGCGAAAGGGGGGGGGTATACGAGCAGTACTTC	CASSERGGVYEQYF
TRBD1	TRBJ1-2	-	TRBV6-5	TGTGCCACCGCTACAGGGGTCAACTATGGCTACACCTTC	CATATGVNYGYTF
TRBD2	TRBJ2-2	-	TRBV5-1	TGCGCCAGCAGCCCGGGACTAGCGGGATCAGGGACCGGGGAGCTGTTTTTT	CASSPGLAGSGTGELFF
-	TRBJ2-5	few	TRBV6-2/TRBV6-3	TGTGCCAGCAGTATCTCTGAGACCCAGTACTTC	CASSISETQYF
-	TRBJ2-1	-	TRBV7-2	TGTGCCAGCAGCTTAGCAACTAGCAATGAGCAGTTCTTC	CASSLATSNEQFF
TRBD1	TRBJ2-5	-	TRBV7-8	TGTGCCAGCAGCTTAGCTACTGGGACAGGATACTTC	CASSLATGTGYF
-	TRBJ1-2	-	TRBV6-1	TGTGCCAGCAGTGACGGGGTTTATTATGGCTACACCTTC	CASSDGVYYGYTF
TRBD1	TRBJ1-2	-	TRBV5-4	TGTGCCAGCAGCTCACCGGGACAGGGTTTCGGCTACACCTTC	CASSSPGQGFGYTF
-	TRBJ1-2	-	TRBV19	TGTGCCAGTAGTACCCCCGGGACACTTTATGGCTACACCTTC	CASSTPGTLYGYTF
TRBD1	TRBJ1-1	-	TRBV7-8	TGTGCCAGCAGATACAGGGGGCCCGAGACTGAAGCTTTCTTT	CASRYRGPETEAFF
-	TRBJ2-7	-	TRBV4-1	TGCGCCAGCAGCCTAGAGGACGAGGGCCTCTCCTACGAGCAGTACTTC	CASSLEDEGLSYEQYF
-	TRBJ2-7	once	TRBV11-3	TGTGCCAGCAGCTTAGATAGCGGCAGCTCCTACGAGCAGTACTTC	CASSLDSGSSYEQYF
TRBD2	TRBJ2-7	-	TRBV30	TGTGCCTGGAGGTCAAGACTAGCGGGGCAATACGAGCAGTACTTC	CAWRSRLAGQYEQYF
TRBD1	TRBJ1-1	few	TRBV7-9	TGTGCCAGCAGCTCAGGGGGCACTGAAGCTTTCTTT	CASSSGGTEAFF
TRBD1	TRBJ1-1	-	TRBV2	TGTGCCAGCAGTCTCAGGACAGGGCCCACTGAAGCTTTCTTT	CASSLRTGPTEAFF
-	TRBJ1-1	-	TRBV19	TGTGCCAGTAGTATCAACCCGGTAGCCATTGAAGCTTTCTTT	CASSINPVAIEAFF
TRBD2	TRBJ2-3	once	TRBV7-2	TGTGCCAGCAGCTCGGGACTAGCGGGAGCCACAGATACGCAGTATTTT	CASSSGLAGATDTQYF
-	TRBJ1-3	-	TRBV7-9	TGTGCCAGCCGACCGACGGAGCCAGGAAACACCATATATTTT	CASRPTEPGNTIYF
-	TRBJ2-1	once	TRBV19	TGTGCCAGTAGTATTTCTCGAGCCTCCTACAATGAGCAGTTCTTC	CASSISRASYNEQFF
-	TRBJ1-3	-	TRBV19	TGTGCCAGTAGTAAGCCAGGGTCAACTGGAAACACCATATATTTT	CASSKPGSTGNTIYF
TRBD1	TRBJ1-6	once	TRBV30	TGTGCCTGGACCTCCGACAGGGCCTCACCCCTCCACTTT	CAWTSDRASPLHF
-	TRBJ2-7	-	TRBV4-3	TGCGCCAGCAGCCAAGAAGTCGGAGGGGGCAACGAGCAGTACTTC	CASSQEVGGGNEQYF
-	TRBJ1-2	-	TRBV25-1	TGTGCCAGCAGTGATATCTATGGCTACACCTTC	CASSDIYGYTF
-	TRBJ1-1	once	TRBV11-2	TGTGCCAGCAGATTACCCGACAGGTTTAGGGCTGAAGCTTTCTTT	CASRLPDRFRAEAFF
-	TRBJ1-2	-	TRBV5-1	TGCGCCAGCAGCTTGAACACCCTGGATGGCTACACCTTC	CASSLNTLDGYTF
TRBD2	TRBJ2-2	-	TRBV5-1	TGCGCCAGCAGCTTGTTTCTAGCGGGAGAGGGCGGGGAGCTGTTTTTT	CASSLFLAGEGGELFF
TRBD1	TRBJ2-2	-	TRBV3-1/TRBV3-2	TGTGCCAGCAGCCAAGACCATCTCGGGACAGGGGCCACCGGGGAGCTGTTTTTT	CASSQDHLGTGATGELFF
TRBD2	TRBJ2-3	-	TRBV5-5	TGTGCCAGCAGATTCAGTCGGGAGGGCCATAGCACAGATACGCAGTATTTT	CASRFSREGHSTDTQYF
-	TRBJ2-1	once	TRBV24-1	TGTGCCACCAGTGATCAGCGGAGCTACAATGAGCAGTTCTTC	CATSDQRSYNEQFF
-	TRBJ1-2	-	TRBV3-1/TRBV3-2	TGTGCCAGCAGCCAACCTGACAGTAACTATGGCTACACCTTC	CASSQPDSNYGYTF
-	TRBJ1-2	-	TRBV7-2	TGTGCCAGCAGCTTAGTCAAAGACAACCCCTATGGCTACACCTTC	CASSLVKDNPYGYTF